The T cell receptor beta chain under discussion was sequenced for a study of CD8 T cells in ankylosing spondylitis. Whole-study results and caveats: Peripheral blood held disease-linked clones only at relatively low frequency, and these were CD8+. Matched ankylosing spondylitis synovial fluid reportedly showed significant enrichment of disease-linked clones. Made up of 7 to 9 highly homologous variants, a TCR beta motif appeared characteristic of ankylosing spondylitis blood.

Trimming pared 7 bases from V and 0 bases from J, leaving 12 bases between. The CDR3 has 14 amino acids. The germline gives CDR1 DFQATT, CDR2 SNEGSKA (reference sequence). This clonotype was found a few times. Its matching antigen is unknown. 5'-RACE, quantitative and with molecular barcodes, yielded the TCR beta libraries. TCRdb independently ran MiXCR on the 5' RACE reads; one entry per CDR3 protein. The profile shows approximately 540,000 distinct CDR3 sequences, about an eighth of them singletons. Sequencing was carried out using blood, either unsorted or a sorted T cell fraction (not recorded which). The rearrangement uses TRBV20-1 and TRBJ1-4; the D is unclear. The receptor's source is a male donor with ankylosing spondylitis. The CDR3 nucleotides are TGCAGTGTTCCCGGCGGGGCAACTAATGAAAAACTGTTTTTT. Translation: CSVPGGATNEKLFF.